These 30 T cell receptor beta chains were sequenced from one sample in a study of T cells in tuberculosis. Here immunoSEQ multiplex PCR was the method, and the copy in TCRdb shows in-frame clones only, minus some. The sample consists of under 35,000 clones, roughly 95% of them appearing once. Sequencing was performed on PBMCs. The receptor source for this set is a donor between 10 and 35 years old with latent tuberculosis or without tuberculosis infection.

The chain joins TRBV29-1 to TRBJ1-1; D gene ambiguous. Germline CDR1 and CDR2: SQVTM and ANQGSEA. This CDR3 comprises 13 residues. Between the trimmed V and J ends, which lost 4 bases and 6 bases, there was a span of 15 bases. CDR3 protein: CSVGGQRWAEAFF. CDR3 nucleotide sequence: TGCAGCGTTGGAGGTCAGAGGTGGGCTGAAGCTTTCTTT.

The genes are TRBV21-1 and TRBJ1-4; no check of the table's D call, TRBD1, against the DNA was made. TRBV21-1 is reported as a pseudogene. This CDR3 is 14 amino acids long. In nucleotides, the CDR3 is TGTGCCAGCAACCGGGACAGGGGGCCTGAAAAACTGTTTTTT. Protein sequence: CASNRDRGPEKLFF.

This clone was detected a few times. The rearrangement uses TRBV7-6 and TRBJ2-7; D may be TRBD2 (6 bases). The germline V gene has CDR1 SGHVS and CDR2 FNYEAQ. V lost 3 bases to trimming and J lost 0 bases, with 18 bases between them. This CDR3 is 17 amino acids long. The CDR3 nucleotides are TGTGCCAGCAGCTTCCCGGAGGGCGTAATTAACTCCTACGAGCAGTACTTC. Protein: CASSFPEGVINSYEQYF.

The chain combines TRBV5-1 with TRBJ1-2; D gene ambiguous. Looked up from germline, CDR1 is SGHRS and CDR2 is YFSETQ. The CDR3 is 14 residues long. V was shortened by 4 bases and J by 4 bases, with 14 bases between the two germline ends. The CDR3 protein is CASSVTGSLYGYTF. The CDR3 DNA sequence: TGCGCCAGCAGCGTTACCGGGAGTCTCTATGGCTACACCTTC.

The V and J genes are TRBV7-9 and TRBJ2-7; a weak D match, TRBD1 (6 bases). The CDR3 is made up of 11 amino acids. Germline CDR1 and CDR2: SEHNR and FQNEAQ (reference sequence). With 3 bases removed from V and 7 bases from J, the gap between germline ends came to 7 bases. CDR3 in amino acids: CASSLTGEQYF. As DNA, the CDR3 is TGTGCCAGCAGCTTGACAGGAGAGCAGTACTTC.

The chain uses TRBV9 and TRBJ2-7; the D gene is possibly TRBD2 (6 bases). Between the trimmed V and J ends, which lost 3 bases and 5 bases, there was a span of 9 bases. The CDR3 contains 12 residues. Germline CDR1 and CDR2: SGDLS and YYNGEE. CDR3 protein: CASSAGLNEQYF. In nucleotides, the CDR3 is TGTGCCAGCAGCGCAGGACTAAACGAGCAGTACTTC.

The chain joins TRBV7-2 to TRBJ2-3, with D perhaps TRBD2 (7 bases). CDR1 and CDR2 from the germline V gene are SGHTA and FQGNSA. The CDR3 is 15 residues long. V lost 3 bases and J 3 bases, leaving 13 bases between the germline ends. The CDR3 loop is CASSLGGTTTDTQYF. The CDR3 DNA reads TGTGCCAGCAGCTTGGGGGGGACAACGACAGATACGCAGTATTTT.

This clone was counted a single time. The chain employs TRBV19 and TRBJ2-2, with a weak D call TRBD1 (6 bases). V dropped 8 bases and J dropped 7 bases, with 11 bases sitting between them. Per the germline V gene, CDR1 is LNHDA and CDR2 is SQIVND (reference sequence). CDR3 length equals 12 residues. CDR3 DNA: TGTGCCAGTTCATCCAGGGGCGGGGAGCTGTTTTTT. Protein sequence: CASSSRGGELFF.

The chain links TRBV11-2 to TRBJ2-3; 13 nucleotides agree with TRBD2. V was clipped by 4 bases and J by 6 bases; unmatched bases: 7. The CDR3 has 16 residues. Germline V gene sequence: CDR1 SGHAT, CDR2 FQNNGV. The CDR3 reads CASSSLGLAGVDTQYF. As DNA, the CDR3 is TGTGCCAGCAGCTCCCTTGGACTAGCGGGAGTGGATACGCAGTATTTT.

The chain couples TRBV7-9 to TRBJ2-1; 9 nucleotides match TRBD1. CDR1 and CDR2 from the germline V gene are SEHNR and FQNEAQ (reference sequence). Losses at the gene ends were 4 bases for V and 7 bases for J; bases not matched to a gene: 14. The CDR3 sequence is 17 residues long. CDR3 in DNA: TGTGCCAGCAGCTCTCCCCCGGGACAGGGACATAGGAATGAGCAGTTCTTC. It yields the protein CASSSPPGQGHRNEQFF.

The chain uses TRBV5-1 and TRBJ1-2; 9 bases line up with TRBD1. This CDR3 region has 13 residues. Germline CDR1 reads SGHRS; CDR2 reads YFSETQ. Germline trimming cut 3 bases from V and 6 bases from J; bases unmatched to any gene: 3. This CDR3 is CASSSGQGNGYTF. As DNA, the CDR3 is TGCGCCAGCAGCTCGGGACAGGGAAATGGCTACACCTTC.

V is TRBV6-6 and J is TRBJ1-2; TRBD1 is a possible D gene (6 bases). Trimming left V 7 bases short and J 6 bases short, with 21 bases between. The CDR3 loop spans 15 amino acids. Germline lookup yields CDR1 MNHNY and CDR2 SVGAGI (reference sequence). CDR3 sequence (DNA): TGTGCCAGCATCGGGATTCCGGGGAGGGGGGATGGCTACACCTTC. Its protein product is CASIGIPGRGDGYTF.

V usage is TRBV7-2 and J usage is TRBJ2-3; 11 positions agree with TRBD2. The CDR3 is made up of 16 amino acids. Germline CDR1 is SGHTA and CDR2 is FQGNSA. With V trimmed by 5 bases and J by 2 bases, 6 bases remained unmatched. CDR3 residues: CASSQTSGANTDTQYF. CDR3 coding DNA: TGTGCCAGCAGCCAGACTAGCGGGGCAAACACAGATACGCAGTATTTT. Based on the CDR3 plus reference TRBV7-2 and TRBJ2-3, the full variable domain is GAGVSQSPSNKVTEKGKDVELRCDPISGHTALYWYRQSLGQGLEFLIYFQGNSAPDKSGLPSDRFSAERTGGSVSTLTIQRTQQEDSAVYLCASSQTSGANTDTQYFGPGTRLTVL.

The CDR3 sequence: CASSLYGANYGYTF. DNA for the CDR3: TGTGCCAGCAGTTTGTACGGAGCTAACTATGGCTACACCTTC. The chain joins TRBV6-5 to TRBJ1-2; D unresolved. The CDR3 spans 14 residues. V was trimmed by 4 bases and J by 0 bases, leaving 9 bases between them. Germline CDR1 and CDR2: MNHEY and SVGAGI.

The genes are TRBV7-2 and TRBJ2-5, with 7 bases that match TRBD1. J gave up 0 bases and V 3 bases, and 4 bases lay outside the gene matches. Germline CDR1 SGHTA, CDR2 FQGNSA. This CDR3 has 15 amino acids. The chain's CDR3 is CASSLDRWYQETQYF. In DNA, the CDR3 is TGTGCCAGCAGCTTGGACAGGTGGTACCAAGAGACCCAGTACTTC. The full variable domain, in which reference TRBV7-2 and TRBJ2-5 provide the parts outside the CDR3, is GAGVSQSPSNKVTEKGKDVELRCDPISGHTALYWYRQSLGQGLEFLIYFQGNSAPDKSGLPSDRFSAERTGGSVSTLTIQRTQQEDSAVYLCASSLDRWYQETQYFGPGTRLLVL.

This clone occurred once. The gene calls are TRBV7-3 and TRBJ2-2; 8 nucleotides align to TRBD1. CDR3 length: 13 amino acids. V dropped 6 bases and J dropped 6; count of bases not matched to a gene: 3. The germline V gene encodes CDR1 SGHTA and CDR2 FQGTGA. CDR3 sequence reads: CASRQQGAGELFF. Written as DNA, the CDR3 is TGTGCCAGCAGGCAACAGGGGGCCGGGGAGCTGTTTTTT.

J is TRBJ1-1 and V is TRBV7-9, with D uncertain. Germline V gene data show CDR1 as SEHNR and CDR2 as FQNEAQ (reference sequence). V was clipped by 5 bases and J by 1 base, with 11 bases between them. This CDR3 has 14 residues. The CDR3 DNA reads TGTGCCAGCAGCGCCTCCGAGGGGAACACTGAAGCTTTCTTT. It specifies CASSASEGNTEAFF. Supplemented by reference TRBV7-9 and TRBJ1-1, the full variable domain reads DTGVSQNPRHKITKRGQNVTFRCDPISEHNRLYWYRQTLGQGPEFLTYFQNEAQLEKSRLLSDRFSAERPKGSFSTLEIQRTEQGDSAMYLCASSASEGNTEAFFGQGTRLTVV.

A single count supports this clone. The rearrangement uses TRBV30 and TRBJ2-7; the D gene is possibly TRBD1 (5 bases). The germline CDR1 and CDR2 sequences are GTSNPN and SVGIG (reference sequence). This CDR3 has 13 amino acids. Trimming shortened V by 8 bases and J by 4 bases, and 18 bases separated the two germline ends. Written as DNA, the CDR3 is TGTGCCGGGTGGGGCAGGGATGTATACGAGCAGTACTTC. This translates into CAGWGRDVYEQYF.

The chain is built from TRBV5-4 and TRBJ2-3; D perhaps matches TRBD2 (6 bases). This CDR3 has 16 residues. Germline lookup yields CDR1 SGHNT and CDR2 YYREEE (reference sequence). The V and J ends lost 4 bases and 6 bases respectively, with 21 bases between them. This chain's CDR3 is CASSPDKRLVSDTQYF. In nucleotides, the CDR3 is TGTGCCAGCAGCCCTGATAAGAGACTAGTTTCGGATACGCAGTATTTT.

The chain uses TRBV5-1 and TRBJ2-1; TRBD2 matches at 13 bases. J gave up 6 bases and V 4 bases, and 7 bases lay outside the gene matches. The CDR3 runs to 16 residues. CDR1 SGHRS and CDR2 YFSETQ come from the germline V gene. CDR3 region: CASSVLAGGLGNEQFF. The CDR3 DNA is TGCGCCAGCAGCGTACTAGCGGGAGGGCTTGGCAATGAGCAGTTCTTC.

A remark on this clone: At one boundary the junction diverges from the germline segment, which might be a read error. The chain joins TRBV25-1 to TRBJ1-3, with TRBD1 matching 7 bases. This CDR3 has 18 amino acids. Looked up from germline, CDR1 is MGHDK and CDR2 is SYGVNS. For the CDR3, the DNA is TGTGCCAGCAGCGAATCCGCAGGGGGTACCATCTCTGGAAACACCATATATTTT. Residues: CASSESAGGTISGNTIYF.

The chain uses TRBV19 and TRBJ1-2; a possible D gene is TRBD1 (5 bases). Germline V gene lookup returns CDR1 LNHDA and CDR2 SQIVND (reference sequence). The CDR3 is 16 amino acids. The ends were cut back, 7 bases at V and 3 bases at J, with 21 bases in the middle. The CDR3 is CASTPYGGFVDYGYTF. The CDR3 nucleotides read TGTGCCAGTACCCCATACGGGGGATTTGTTGACTATGGCTACACCTTC.

The chain combines TRBV6-5 with TRBJ1-1; D remains unclear. CDR1 and CDR2 from the germline V gene are MNHEY and SVGAGI. Trimming left V 2 bases short and J 9 bases short, with 13 bases between. This CDR3 contains 13 residues. CDR3 in DNA: TGTGCCAGCAGTTACAGAAAAATTACTAAAGCTTTCTTT. It encodes CASSYRKITKAFF.

This chain's CDR3 is CSVSGLAGTGELFF. CDR3 nucleotides: TGCAGCGTTAGCGGACTAGCGGGAACCGGGGAGCTGTTTTTT. The chain couples TRBV29-1 to TRBJ2-2; 12 bases line up with TRBD2. The CDR3 consists of 14 residues. Per germline, CDR1 SQVTM and CDR2 ANQGSEA. V was clipped by 5 bases and J by 5 bases; unmatched bases: 3.

A note on this clone: This sample also contains other DNA sequences that code for the same CDR3. The V call is TRBV30, the J call TRBJ1-1, with D maybe TRBD1 (5 bases). Germline CDR1 reads GTSNPN; CDR2 reads SVGIG (reference sequence). The CDR3 runs to 13 residues. Trimming pared 0 bases from V and 1 base from J, leaving 6 bases between. CDR3 protein: CAWSVGGNTEAFF. CDR3 DNA sequence: TGTGCCTGGAGTGTGGGGGGGAACACTGAAGCTTTCTTT.

This rearrangement joins TRBV7-8 to TRBJ2-7; 8 bases line up with TRBD2. The CDR3 covers 16 residues. CDR1 is SGHVS, CDR2 FQNEAQ, per germline. The V gene end was trimmed by 5 bases and the J gene end by 3 bases; junction bases not matched to a gene: 12. CDR3 in amino acids: CASSPGVAGLYYEQYF. The DNA of the CDR3 is TGTGCCAGCAGCCCAGGGGTAGCGGGGCTCTACTACGAGCAGTACTTC.

The genes are TRBV28 and TRBJ2-3; 14 nucleotides line up with TRBD2. The CDR3 consists of 13 residues. Per the germline V gene, CDR1 is MDHEN and CDR2 is SYDVKM. The V gene end was trimmed by 8 bases and the J gene end by 6 bases; junction bases not matched to a gene: 1. The CDR3 bases are TGTGCCAGCTGGACTAGCGGGAGGGATACGCAGTATTTT. It specifies CASWTSGRDTQYF.

The rearrangement uses TRBV30 and TRBJ1-5; tentatively, D is TRBD1 (6 bases). Germline assignment: CDR1 GTSNPN and CDR2 SVGIG (reference sequence). This CDR3 contains 13 residues. V was trimmed by 2 bases and J by 6 bases, leaving 11 bases between them. The CDR3 coding sequence is TGTGCCTGGAGTCTACAGGGTCGTCAGCCCCAGCATTTT. The encoded protein is CAWSLQGRQPQHF. Drawing the rest from reference TRBV30 and TRBJ1-5, the complete variable domain is SQTIHQWPATLVQPVGSPLSLECTVEGTSNPNLYWYRQAAGRGLQLLFYSVGIGQISSEVPQNLSASRPQDRQFILSSKKLLLSDSGFYLCAWSLQGRQPQHFGDGTRLSIL.

The chain has TRBV2 and TRBJ2-5, with 7 bases aligning to TRBD2. Losses at the gene ends were 8 bases for V and 2 bases for J; bases not matched to a gene: 5. The CDR3 is 13 amino acids. Germline V lookup: CDR1 SNHLY, CDR2 FYNNEI. CDR3 nucleotides: TGTGCCAGCGCTAGCGGCTCGCAAGAGACCCAGTACTTC. Encoded protein: CASASGSQETQYF.

This sequence joins TRBV29-1 and TRBJ2-2; TRBD1 agrees at 10 bases. Germline CDR1 reads SQVTM; CDR2 reads ANQGSEA. There are 15 residues in the CDR3. V was clipped by 5 bases and J by 6 bases; unmatched bases: 9. The CDR3: CSVPQGTGEAGELFF. CDR3 DNA sequence: TGCAGCGTTCCACAAGGGACAGGGGAGGCCGGGGAGCTGTTTTTT.